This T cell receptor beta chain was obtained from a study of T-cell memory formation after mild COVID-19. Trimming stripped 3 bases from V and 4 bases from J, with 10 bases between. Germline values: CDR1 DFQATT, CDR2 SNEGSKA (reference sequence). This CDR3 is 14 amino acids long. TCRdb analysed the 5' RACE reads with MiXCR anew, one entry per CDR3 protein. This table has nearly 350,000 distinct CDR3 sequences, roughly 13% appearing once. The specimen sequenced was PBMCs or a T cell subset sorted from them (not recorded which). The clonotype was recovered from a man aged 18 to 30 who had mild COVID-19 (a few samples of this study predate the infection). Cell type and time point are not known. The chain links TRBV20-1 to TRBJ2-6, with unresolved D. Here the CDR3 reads CSASWASGANVLTF. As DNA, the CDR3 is TGCAGTGCTAGCTGGGCTTCCGGGGCCAACGTCCTGACTTTC.